This TCR beta chain was captured in a study of blood T cell repertoires in COVID-19. The repertoire was sequenced with immunoSEQ multiplex PCR; TCRdb's copy has only in-frame clones and lacks some. The sample consists of roughly 400,000 clones, about 92% of them appearing once. Trimming left V 4 bases short and J 1 base short, with 7 bases between. Germline V gene lookup returns CDR1 SGHTA and CDR2 FQGNSA. This CDR3 has 13 amino acids. With regard to this clone: Other DNA sequences within the sample encode an identical CDR3.

This TCR came from a man aged 18 to 29 who had recovered from COVID-19. The specimen sequenced was PBMCs or T cells enriched from blood (not recorded which). V is TRBV7-2 and J is TRBJ2-5; TRBD1 is a possible D gene (6 bases). CDR3 nucleotide sequence: TGTGCCAGCAGCTACAGGGTCCAAGAGACCCAGTACTTC. Amino acid sequence: CASSYRVQETQYF.